This is a list of T cell receptor beta chains from one sample in a study of shared clonotypes between healthy human individuals. Assay used: immunoSEQ multiplex PCR; TCRdb lists only in-frame clones, some missing. The sample lists hundreds of thousands of clones, just under 97% occurring once. The specimen sequenced was naive CD8+ T cells sorted from blood. These receptors originate from a woman in her 30s in good health. CDR3s leave out the opening cysteine and the closing phenylalanine or tryptophan. Each record gives: V gene, D gene, J gene, CDR3 protein. D genes are given only for firm matches.

TRBV7-6	.	TRBJ2-7	ASSLSGPIYEQY
TRBV10-1	.	TRBJ2-7	ASSVGSYLPTEQY
TRBV7-9	.	TRBJ1-5	ASRGDNQPQH
TRBV6-5	.	TRBJ1-5	ASSYPWQDYQPQH
TRBV5-8	.	TRBJ1-1	ASSLGQAPFMEAF
TRBV19	.	TRBJ2-3	ASSTAGPLWTDTQY
TRBV7-6	.	TRBJ2-7	ASSLGRGRYEQY
TRBV9	TRBD1	TRBJ1-6	ASSADRGSSPLH
TRBV27	.	TRBJ1-2	ASSPPGAGWYHGYT
TRBV5-4	.	TRBJ1-1	ASSLSLNTEAF
TRBV4-1	.	TRBJ2-1	ASSQDRGASSSQQF
TRBV7-6	TRBD2	TRBJ2-1	ASSPWTSGSYNEQF
TRBV2	.	TRBJ1-5	ASSEPTGLQH
TRBV7-2	TRBD2	TRBJ2-7	ASSLELTSGINEQY
TRBV7-9	.	TRBJ2-4	ASSLGGSPIQY
TRBV28	.	TRBJ2-7	ASTKLRMDSSYEQY
TRBV20-1	.	TRBJ2-7	SARDIEGQY
TRBV19	TRBD2	TRBJ2-7	ASSILLAGGRAEQY
TRBV27	.	TRBJ2-7	ASSWTGLSSYEQY
TRBV16	.	TRBJ1-1	ASSQYGVHMNTEAF
TRBV6-1	TRBD1	TRBJ1-1	ASRYRGTEAF
TRBV29-1	.	TRBJ1-1	SVEADVVAF
TRBV30	.	TRBJ2-1	AWSVLWGLEQF
TRBV15	.	TRBJ1-3	ATSRDEAGNTIY
TRBV7-9	TRBD2	TRBJ2-3	ASSLVAGGLSTDTQY
TRBV5-1	.	TRBJ1-4	ASSLAGGANEKLF
TRBV28	TRBD2	.	ASSLGLAAYEQY
TRBV10-2	TRBD1	TRBJ1-5	ASGQGNQPQH
TRBV2	.	TRBJ2-7	ASTRRAGDYEQY
TRBV29-1	.	TRBJ1-2	SASTGIYGYT
TRBV27	.	TRBJ2-7	ASSSTGSSYEQY
TRBV7-9	.	TRBJ1-5	ASSLVSNNQPQH
TRBV9	TRBD2	TRBJ2-3	ASSVDGAGDTDTQY
TRBV5-6	TRBD1	TRBJ1-2	ASSFWTGGYGYT
TRBV5-1	.	TRBJ2-3	ASSTLRHLDTQY
TRBV28	TRBD1	TRBJ2-1	ASSPGTGVNEQF
TRBV7-6	TRBD1	TRBJ2-2	ASSLAGGRGPAGELF
TRBV9	.	TRBJ2-5	ASSVVPGETQY
TRBV2	.	TRBJ2-1	ASSGHSSYNEQF
TRBV25-1	.	TRBJ2-1	ASSEGLGSEQF
TRBV6-5	.	TRBJ1-2	ASSYSEGNYGYT
TRBV29-1	.	TRBJ2-7	SVEGPETGGGGPYEQY
TRBV25-1	.	TRBJ2-3	ATLDGDASTDTQY